This TCR beta chain was sequenced for a study of blood T cell repertoires in COVID-19. Whole-study context: The study drew acute and convalescent COVID-19 samples from the United States, Italy and Spain. PBMCs, B-cell-depleted T cells, or T cells provided the cDNA or gDNA that made up the material.

Only in-frame clones appear in the TCRdb table, and some are missing; sequencing was by immunoSEQ multiplex PCR. The data contain about 200,000 clones, roughly nine tenths of them singletons. V trimming: 5 bases; J trimming: 2 bases; junction bases outside the gene matches: 8. Germline assignment: CDR1 SGHAT and CDR2 FQNNGV. The CDR3 is made up of 15 amino acids. The sequencing input was PBMCs or T cells enriched from blood (not recorded which). This TCR derives from a woman under 40 who had recovered from COVID-19. J is TRBJ1-1 and V is TRBV11-2, with 7 bases matching TRBD1. CDR3 nucleotides: TGTGCCAGCAGCCCAAGGACAGGACGCAACACTGAAGCTTTCTTT. This sequence encodes CASSPRTGRNTEAFF.